The T cell receptor beta chain described here comes from a study of T cells expressing NK-cell markers (dated by TCRdb to between 2020 and 2021). At the level of the whole study: Three sorted T-cell subsets (CD3+CD56+NKG2C+, CD3+CD56+NKG2C- and CD3+CD56-NKG2C+) from roughly 8 donors had their TCR beta-chain repertoires profiled. Libraries were sequenced as 2 x 150 bp reads on Illumina HiSeq 2000/2500, MiSeq or NextSeq. All eight donors whose samples were sequenced were randomly selected healthy volunteers, three of them men and five women. Among the eight sequenced donors, seven were HCMV-seropositive and one was HCMV-seronegative. General conclusions and limits of the study: It remained unclear whether the expanded NKG2C-expressing T cell clones were specific for HCMV antigens. In 6 or 7 donors, the dominant CD3+CD56+NKG2C+ clonotypes ranked among the top 10 CD8+ clonotypes, making up 1.0-7.0% of CD8+ T cells. Those dominant clonotypes were again the most abundant among CD3+CD56-NKG2C+ cells in a few donors, at roughly 25-65%.

To note about this clonotype: Its antigen has not been determined.

A commercial ELISA kit detecting HCMV-specific IgG in serum was used to determine HCMV serostatus. Peripheral blood mononuclear cells were isolated from blood by Ficoll density gradient centrifugation. The sequencer listed for this sample is Illumina HiSeq 2000. The TCR beta cDNA libraries were made using 5'RACE template switching, a step that added both a universal primer site and unique molecular identifiers. cDNA synthesis was primed from the TCR beta constant segment, followed by two successive PCR amplification steps. Per the authors' processing: MIGEC handled demultiplexing of the reads and grouping by UMI, while MiTCR was used to assemble and quantify clonotypes. To exclude erroneous sequences, only TCR cDNA sequences supported by at least two reads were retained. The tcR package was used for downstream repertoire analysis, and clonotypes were matched across fractions by CDR3 nucleotide sequence plus V segment. VDJmatch was used to annotate antigen specificity against VDJdb, with one amino acid substitution allowed in CDR3. TCRdb reprocessed the reads, reporting each CDR3 protein sequence once and no DNA. The V and J calls, along with clone size, are taken from TCRdb and not from the paper's own processing. This specimen's table enumerates a few hundred thousand distinct CDR3 sequences. The ten largest make up roughly 5.5% of the sample.

The germline V gene yields SGDLS for CDR1 and YYNGEE for CDR2. The CDR3, cysteine through phenylalanine, is 16 amino acids long. No DNA was logged. The receptor comes from a man aged 18-75 years in good health. The chain joins TRBV9 to TRBJ2-2. Material: blood T cells: a sorted CD56 or NKG2C T cell subset, CD4+ or CD8+ T cells, or bulk PBMC T cells (not recorded which). CDR3 reads: CASSVAAGINTGELFF.